This is a list of T cell receptor beta chains from one sample in a study of early T cells in non-severe SARS-CoV-2 infection. TCRdb redid the calling of the 5' RACE reads with MiXCR, one entry per CDR3 protein. The sample carries nearly 45,000 distinct CDR3 sequences, 11% recorded once. The sequenced material came from whole blood. The source is an adult who was a healthcare worker with PCR-confirmed SARS-CoV-2 infection or an uninfected control (not recorded which). Both conserved end residues are part of each CDR3. Fields, in order: J gene, D gene, V gene, CDR3 protein. The D gene is left open where the match is weak.

TRBJ2-7 | . | TRBV11-2 | CASRGSGHEQYF
TRBJ2-1 | . | TRBV28 | CASTPHNEQFF
TRBJ2-7 | . | TRBV18 | CASSLSSWGYEQYF
TRBJ1-5 | TRBD1 | TRBV7-2 | CASSLGTGGNQPQHF
TRBJ2-5 | . | TRBV29-1 | CSVHRETQYF
TRBJ2-7 | TRBD2 | TRBV7-9 | CASSPSGGAYEQYF
TRBJ2-1 | . | TRBV12-5 | CAILVHEQFF
TRBJ2-7 | . | TRBV5-1 | CASSLSDGAYEQYF
TRBJ2-7 | TRBD1 | TRBV20-1 | CSATLPGQGVRSYEQYF
TRBJ1-1 | . | TRBV14 | CASSQDRRTEAFF
TRBJ1-2 | . | TRBV6-6 | CASNNPRAGKNYGYTF
TRBJ2-1 | . | TRBV7-8 | CASSLGTPEQFF
TRBJ2-1 | . | TRBV7-9 | CASSLAGYHEQFF
TRBJ2-7 | TRBD1 | TRBV28 | CASSFGQGATGEQYF
TRBJ2-2 | . | TRBV7-3 | CASSPTTVGELFF
TRBJ1-5 | TRBD1 | TRBV6-2/TRBV6-3 | CASCKTGRQPQHF
TRBJ1-5 | . | TRBV29-1 | CSVQAPNQPQHF
TRBJ2-2 | . | TRBV14 | CASSQTRGAGELFF
TRBJ2-1 | TRBD2 | TRBV5-1 | CASSPEPSGIGYEQFF
TRBJ2-1 | TRBD2 | TRBV29-1 | CSVAQAGLGEQFF
TRBJ2-1 | . | TRBV21-1 | CASSKVRGVLLCEQFF
TRBJ2-5 | . | TRBV29-1 | CSVARDKYQETQYF
TRBJ2-5 | TRBD2 | TRBV18 | CASSSGTSGGIQETQYF
TRBJ2-6 | TRBD1 | TRBV5-4 | CASSPGTGSGANVLTF
TRBJ1-2 | TRBD1 | TRBV28 | CASRTGGKNYGYTF
TRBJ2-7 | TRBD2 | TRBV29-1 | CSVAGLAGPPYEQYF